This entry lists 20 T cell receptor beta chains sequenced from one sample in a study of T cell responses to AZD1222 COVID-19 vaccine. Sequencing used immunoSEQ multiplex PCR; TCRdb keeps in-frame clones, though not all of them. The sample has approximately 84,000 clones, approximately 90% seen once; the top ten hold approximately 30%. The sequences come from peripheral blood, collected on day 0 of AZD1222 vaccination. These receptors came from an adult in good health.

The chain uses TRBV28 and TRBJ2-5; D gene ambiguous. Deletions cut 1 base from V and 2 bases from J, with 8 bases between. The CDR3 runs to 14 residues. Germline V lookup: CDR1 MDHEN, CDR2 SYDVKM. Here the CDR3 DNA reads TGTGCCAGCAGTTTATACCACTCACAAGAGACCCAGTACTTC. Its translation: CASSLYHSQETQYF.

The chain employs TRBV28 and TRBJ1-5; the match to TRBD1 covers 8 bases. The germline gives CDR1 MDHEN, CDR2 SYDVKM. The trim removed 6 bases at V and 3 bases at J, leaving 4 bases unmatched. This CDR3 has 14 residues. The CDR3 loop reads CASSTGGVNQPQHF. The DNA for the CDR3 is TGTGCCAGCAGCACAGGGGGAGTCAATCAGCCCCAGCATTTT.

This clone was seen a single time. V gene TRBV12-3 or TRBV12-4 combines with J gene TRBJ1-6; 8 nucleotides agree with TRBD1. Losses at the gene ends were 4 bases for V and 10 bases for J; bases not matched to a gene: 3. The CDR3 contains 13 residues. In DNA, the CDR3 is TGTGCCAGCAGTTCTGCAGGGGGCTCACCCCTCCACTTT. This encodes CASSSAGGSPLHF.

The chain recombines TRBV7-2 with TRBJ2-1; 8 positions match TRBD1. This CDR3 is 12 amino acids long. With 5 bases clipped from V and 10 bases from J, the junction kept 4 bases outside the gene matches. Germline V lookup: CDR1 SGHTA, CDR2 FQGNSA. The CDR3 DNA reads TGTGCCAGCAGCCAGACAGGGGACGAGCAGTTCTTC. As protein: CASSQTGDEQFF.

The chain uses TRBV10-3 and TRBJ1-3, with a possible D match to TRBD1 (5 bases). Deletions cut 3 bases from V and 2 bases from J, with 8 bases between. This CDR3 has 14 residues. Per germline, CDR1 ENHRY and CDR2 SYGVKD. In DNA, the CDR3 is TGTGCCATCAGTGACGGGGCAACTGGAAACACCATATATTTT. This sequence encodes CAISDGATGNTIYF.

The chain has TRBV12-3 or TRBV12-4 and TRBJ2-5; no firm D call. V was trimmed by 7 bases and J by 5 bases, leaving 14 bases between them. The CDR3 consists of 13 residues. CDR3 protein: CASTFGPAETQYF. The CDR3 nucleotides read TGTGCCAGCACCTTCGGGCCAGCGGAGACCCAGTACTTC.

The V call is TRBV21-1, the J call TRBJ2-7; the D call in the table, TRBD2, was not verified against the DNA. TRBV21-1 has pseudogene status. This CDR3 spans 14 amino acids. Here the CDR3 reads CASSKEKGVGEQYF. The CDR3, as DNA: TGTGCCAGCAGCAAAGAGAAGGGAGTAGGCGAGCAGTACTTC.

The CDR3 region is CASSTPGLAVSRDSYNEQFF. CDR3 nucleotides: TGTGCCAGCAGCACTCCGGGACTAGCGGTCTCGAGGGATTCCTACAATGAGCAGTTCTTC. The rearrangement joins TRBV9 to TRBJ2-1, with 11 nucleotides matching TRBD2. This CDR3 is built from 20 residues. Germline V lookup: CDR1 SGDLS, CDR2 YYNGEE. V was pared by 4 bases and J by 1 base, with 16 bases of the junction left unmatched. Together with reference TRBV9 and TRBJ2-1, the CDR3 gives the full variable domain: DSGVTQTPKHLITATGQRVTLRCSPRSGDLSVYWYQQSLDQGLQFLIQYYNGEERAKGNILERFSAQQFPDLHSELNLSSLELGDSALYFCASSTPGLAVSRDSYNEQFFGPGTRLTVL.

In its sample, this clone was seen once. This rearrangement joins TRBV9 to TRBJ1-4, with D possibly being TRBD1 (6 bases). The CDR3 runs to 14 residues. Per the germline V gene, CDR1 is SGDLS and CDR2 is YYNGEE. V lost 3 bases to trimming and J lost 8 bases, with 14 bases between them. The CDR3 reads CASSGSGQGEKLFF. The CDR3, as DNA: TGTGCCAGCAGCGGGTCGGGACAAGGCGAAAAACTGTTTTTT. The full variable domain, in which reference TRBV9 and TRBJ1-4 provide the parts outside the CDR3, is DSGVTQTPKHLITATGQRVTLRCSPRSGDLSVYWYQQSLDQGLQFLIQYYNGEERAKGNILERFSAQQFPDLHSELNLSSLELGDSALYFCASSGSGQGEKLFFGSGTQLSVL.

This clone occurred once. The chain has TRBV5-1 and TRBJ2-6; 9 nucleotides line up with TRBD2. The CDR3 contains 20 residues. V shed 0 bases and J 0 bases; nucleotides not matched to a gene: 10. Germline values: CDR1 SGHRS, CDR2 YFSETQ. Here the CDR3 reads CASSLVSAGTSNSGANVLTF. DNA for the CDR3: TGCGCCAGCAGCTTGGTATCCGCCGGGACTAGCAACTCTGGGGCCAACGTCCTGACTTTC.

The V and J genes are TRBV29-1 and TRBJ2-7, with 9 bases identical to TRBD1. Germline V CDR1 and CDR2: SQVTM, ANQGSEA. The CDR3 runs 13 residues. V was pared by 7 bases and J by 5 bases, with 9 bases of the junction left unmatched. The CDR3 loop is CSEIQGAHHEQYF. The CDR3 DNA reads as TGCAGCGAAATACAGGGGGCGCACCACGAGCAGTACTTC.

V usage is TRBV28 and J usage is TRBJ1-5; maybe TRBD1 (6 bases). The V end was cut by 10 bases, the J end by 8 bases, with 12 bases between. The CDR3 covers 11 residues. The germline V gene has CDR1 MDHEN and CDR2 SYDVKM. The CDR3, as DNA: TGTGCCACTGGGGGCCAAAAGCCCCAGCATTTT. This codes for CATGGQKPQHF.

The gene calls are TRBV29-1 and TRBJ2-2; D is possibly TRBD1 or TRBD2 (5 bases each). The CDR3 runs to 13 residues. Germline values: CDR1 SQVTM, CDR2 ANQGSEA. Trimming shortened V by 6 bases and J by 4 bases, and 12 bases separated the two germline ends. CDR3 in DNA: TGCAGCGTGGGACGGGCGGCCACCGGGGAGCTGTTTTTT. As protein: CSVGRAATGELFF.

CDR3 protein: CASSLAGGASTDTQYF. In DNA, the CDR3 is TGTGCCAGCAGCTTGGCTGGGGGGGCTAGCACAGATACGCAGTATTTT. The chain couples TRBV5-5 to TRBJ2-3; maybe TRBD2 (7 bases). The germline gives CDR1 SGHKS, CDR2 YYEKEE (reference sequence). V lost 0 bases and J lost 0, with 11 bases in between. The CDR3 has 16 amino acids.

This clone was counted a single time. The chain employs TRBV29-1 and TRBJ2-1, with TRBD1 matching over 7 bases. The CDR3 extends over 16 amino acids. Germline trimming cut 5 bases from V and 0 bases from J; bases unmatched to any gene: 10. The germline V gene encodes CDR1 SQVTM and CDR2 ANQGSEA. CDR3 coding DNA: TGCAGCGTTCCTCTGTCGCCAGGGGGCTCCTACAATGAGCAGTTCTTC. Translation: CSVPLSPGGSYNEQFF.

The rearrangement uses TRBV6-4 and TRBJ1-1; D perhaps matches TRBD1 (6 bases). The CDR3 spans 13 residues. In germline, CDR1 is MRHNA, CDR2 SNTAGT. The ends were cut back, 6 bases at V and 3 bases at J, with 11 bases in the middle. CDR3 in amino acids: CASSPTGYTEAFF. CDR3 DNA: TGTGCCAGCAGCCCTACAGGGTACACTGAAGCTTTCTTT.

A single count supports this clone. The chain couples TRBV19 to TRBJ1-6, with D perhaps TRBD1 (6 bases). The germline V gene has CDR1 LNHDA and CDR2 SQIVND (reference sequence). This CDR3 contains 13 residues. V gave up 5 bases and J gave up 14 bases, with 16 bases separating them. The DNA for the CDR3 is TGTGCCAGTAGTCTCGACAGGACGAGGGCCCTCCACTTT. As protein: CASSLDRTRALHF.

This chain links TRBV2 with TRBJ1-5; D unclear. V lost 8 bases and J lost 0, with 8 bases in between. This CDR3 spans 13 amino acids. Germline CDR1 reads SNHLY; CDR2 reads FYNNEI. CDR3 residues: CASGPNSNQPQHF. In DNA form, the CDR3 reads TGTGCCAGCGGGCCTAATAGCAATCAGCCCCAGCATTTT.

J is TRBJ2-3 and V is TRBV6-5; maybe TRBD2 (6 bases). V lost 4 bases and J 6 bases, leaving 17 bases between the germline ends. CDR3 length: 15 residues. From germline, CDR1 is MNHEY and CDR2 SVGAGI. As DNA, the CDR3 is TGTGCCAGCAGTTCCCCAGGTAGCGGTTGGGATACGCAGTATTTT. Translating gives CASSSPGSGWDTQYF.

V is TRBV7-8 and J is TRBJ2-7; D is ambiguous. Germline CDR1 SGHVS, CDR2 FQNEAQ. The V end lost 1 base, the J end lost 0 bases, and 10 bases lay between the germline ends. CDR3 size: 15 residues. CDR3 sequence (DNA): TGTGCCAGCAGCTTAGGGCACCAGAGCTCCTACGAGCAGTACTTC. Protein product: CASSLGHQSSYEQYF.